The rows below give T cell receptor beta chains drawn from one sample of a study of T cell responses to AZD1222 COVID-19 vaccine. Generated by immunoSEQ multiplex PCR, the TCRdb table keeps only in-frame clones and is missing some. The table includes more than 95,000 clones, 80% to 95% detected once. The source material was peripheral blood, sampled on day 0 of AZD1222 vaccination. The receptors shown here come from an adult in good health. Both conserved end residues are part of each CDR3. A D gene is named only where the DNA matches it firmly.

>-|TRBJ2-2|TRBV28
CASRFLDAGYTGELFF
>TRBD2|TRBJ2-1|TRBV5-1
CASSSGTSGSGKFF
>TRBD2|TRBJ2-4|TRBV19
CASSRAGVTKNIQYF
>-|TRBJ1-3|TRBV18
CASSPPSQSGNTIYF
>-|TRBJ1-5|TRBV7-2
CASSLTRDISNQPQHF
>-|TRBJ2-2|TRBV5-1
CASSKENTGELFF
>-|TRBJ1-6|TRBV6-5
CASEVQGLSPLHF
>-|TRBJ1-1|TRBV3-1/TRBV3-2
CASSQGQVLNTEAFF
>TRBD1|TRBJ2-3|TRBV24-1
CATSDPTGAGDTQYF
>TRBD1|TRBJ1-6|TRBV3-1/TRBV3-2
CASSRQGYNSPLHF
>-|TRBJ1-5|TRBV4-2
CASSQDKGQGRQPQHF
>-|TRBJ2-1|TRBV7-8
CASSLVPAGGEQFF
>TRBD2|TRBJ2-5|TRBV10-3
CAISQTSAGGTQYF
>-|TRBJ1-2|TRBV5-8
CASSMGYGYTF
>-|TRBJ2-5|TRBV10-3
CAIRRAQETQYF
>-|TRBJ2-1|TRBV12-3/TRBV12-4
CASSLTNEQFF
>-|TRBJ1-5|TRBV3-1/TRBV3-2
CASSPSPGGHQPQHF
>-|TRBJ1-3|TRBV6-5
CASIGTGIRGNTIYF
>TRBD1|TRBJ2-7|TRBV18
CASSPSGTGGSGEQYF
>-|TRBJ1-3|TRBV24-1
CATSDPGRNTIYF
>-|TRBJ1-1|TRBV7-8
CASSLVVKAMNTEAFF
>TRBD2|TRBJ2-2|TRBV7-3
CASSASLAGGPRSGELFF
>-|TRBJ2-7|TRBV19
CASSPASTYEQYF
>-|TRBJ2-5|TRBV5-6
CASSRGPQETQYF
>-|TRBJ1-4|TRBV7-9
CASSPGQRTNEKLFF
>TRBD2|TRBJ2-1|TRBV27
CASRSRAGVYNEQFF
>TRBD1|TRBJ2-3|TRBV5-1
CASSDGTGLAQYF
>TRBD1|TRBJ2-7|TRBV6-5
CASSYPGQGNYEQYF
>TRBD1|TRBJ1-2|TRBV30
CAWGTDPYGYTF
>-|TRBJ2-4|TRBV5-1
CASSRLGGPPTDIQYF
>TRBD1|TRBJ2-6|TRBV18
CASSPTGGAGANVLTF
>-|TRBJ1-4|TRBV4-2
CASSQGAGGNEKLFF
>TRBD2|TRBJ2-5|TRBV12-3/TRBV12-4
CASSTLAEETQYF
>-|TRBJ1-1|TRBV5-6
CASSSSEELDTEAFF
>-|TRBJ2-7|TRBV6-5
CASSFSGTPRDF